The 20 T cell receptor beta chains in this list originate from one sample, sequenced in a study of T cell changes during pregnancy in multiple sclerosis. Method: immunoSEQ multiplex PCR; TCRdb's copy keeps in-frame clones and lacks some. The table shows 73,000 or so clones, with roughly nine tenths occurring only once. The sample here was peripheral blood, taken after pregnancy. These receptors were collected from a female donor in good health, enrolled as a control in a pregnancy study.

This clone was seen a handful of times. The chain is built from TRBV19 and TRBJ2-7; 7 nucleotides agree with TRBD2. The CDR3 is 15 residues long. The V segment lost 6 bases and the J segment 5 bases; nucleotides outside the gene matches: 13. Per germline, CDR1 LNHDA and CDR2 SQIVND (reference sequence). The CDR3 DNA follows: TGTGCCAGTAGAAGCAGTAGGGCGGGAGAGAACGAGCAGTACTTC. Translated, it gives CASRSSRAGENEQYF.

This clone was seen at least ten times. The V gene is TRBV5-4, the J gene TRBJ2-7; D perhaps matches TRBD2 (6 bases). The CDR3 sequence is 13 residues long. Germline assignment: CDR1 SGHNT and CDR2 YYREEE (reference sequence). V was cut by 1 base and J by 2 bases, with 7 bases left in between. The CDR3 DNA reads TGTGCCAGCAGCTTGCGGGGGACCTACGAGCAGTACTTC. This encodes CASSLRGTYEQYF.

This chain connects TRBV9 to TRBJ2-3, with a possible D match to TRBD2 (6 bases). The CDR3 consists of 16 residues. Trimming cost V 2 bases and J 1 base, with 14 bases left between them. Germline V CDR1 and CDR2: SGDLS, YYNGEE. CDR3: CASSVTGTLRTDTQYF. The CDR3, as DNA: TGTGCCAGCAGCGTCACCGGGACTCTCCGCACAGATACGCAGTATTTT. Using reference TRBV9 and TRBJ2-3 for the parts outside the CDR3, the full variable domain is DSGVTQTPKHLITATGQRVTLRCSPRSGDLSVYWYQQSLDQGLQFLIQYYNGEERAKGNILERFSAQQFPDLHSELNLSSLELGDSALYFCASSVTGTLRTDTQYFGPGTRLTVL.

V is TRBV6-6 and J is TRBJ2-5; the D gene is possibly TRBD2 (7 bases). The ends were cut back, 0 bases at V and 7 bases at J, with 15 bases in the middle. The CDR3 runs to 15 residues. Germline CDR1 MNHNY, CDR2 SVGAGI (reference sequence). This CDR3 is CASSYSGQGRATQYF. CDR3 nucleotide sequence: TGTGCCAGCAGTTACTCCGGGCAGGGGAGGGCGACCCAGTACTTC.

V gene TRBV2 combines with J gene TRBJ1-2, with 8 positions matching TRBD1. V gave up 5 bases and J gave up 12 bases; unmatched junction bases: 8. Germline V lookup: CDR1 SNHLY, CDR2 FYNNEI. This CDR3 is 12 amino acids long. The CDR3 DNA is TGTGCCAGCAGTACCACACAGGGGGAGAACACCTTC. It yields the protein CASSTTQGENTF.

This rearrangement joins TRBV27 to TRBJ2-7; the D gene is possibly TRBD2 (5 bases). Trimming cost V 5 bases and J 4 bases, with 12 bases left between them. Per the germline V gene, CDR1 is MNHEY and CDR2 is SMNVEV (reference sequence). The CDR3 contains 13 residues. The CDR3 DNA is TGTGCCAGCAGTCAAACTAGTTCTTACGAGCAGTACTTC. This codes for CASSQTSSYEQYF.

The V and J genes are TRBV2 and TRBJ1-1; D unclear. Germline CDR1 and CDR2: SNHLY and FYNNEI. The CDR3 is 17 residues long. V lost 3 bases to trimming and J lost 0 bases, with 17 bases between them. The CDR3: CASSDNVDGRMNTEAFF. The DNA of the CDR3 is TGTGCCAGCAGTGATAATGTCGATGGGCGAATGAACACTGAAGCTTTCTTT.

The chain uses TRBV19 and TRBJ2-2, with TRBD2 identical over 13 bases. Germline V gene data show CDR1 as LNHDA and CDR2 as SQIVND (reference sequence). V trimming: 8 bases; J trimming: 4 bases; junction bases outside the gene matches: 10. This CDR3 has 17 residues. The CDR3 bases are TGTGCCAGTGCAATACTAGCGGGGGGGCCCGGCACCGGGGAGCTGTTTTTT. Encoded protein: CASAILAGGPGTGELFF.

V is TRBV5-4 and J is TRBJ2-2; 14 bases align to TRBD2. The CDR3 runs 17 residues. Germline-derived CDR1 and CDR2 are SGHNT and YYREEE (reference sequence). V lost 4 bases, J lost 6 bases, and 8 bases stayed unmatched. CDR3 loop: CASSPGTSGRGSGELFF. The CDR3 DNA sequence: TGTGCCAGCAGCCCTGGGACTAGCGGGAGAGGGTCCGGGGAGCTGTTTTTT.

This rearrangement joins TRBV6-1 to TRBJ1-1, with unresolved D. Trimming stripped 5 bases from V and 3 bases from J, with 10 bases between. CDR3 length equals 13 residues. The germline CDR1 and CDR2 sequences are MNHNS and SASEGT. In DNA, the CDR3 is TGTGCCAGCAGTCGGGAGATGGACACTGAAGCTTTCTTT. It specifies CASSREMDTEAFF.

The genes are TRBV19 and TRBJ1-4; 9 bases are shared with TRBD1. Germline CDR1 reads LNHDA; CDR2 reads SQIVND (reference sequence). This CDR3 is built from 15 residues. J gave up 8 bases and V 6 bases, and 10 bases lay outside the gene matches. CDR3 residues: CASRDTGGAWEKLFF. Here the CDR3 DNA reads TGTGCCAGTAGGGATACAGGGGGCGCGTGGGAAAAACTGTTTTTT.

The J gene is TRBJ1-2, the V gene TRBV7-9; D is undetermined. From germline, CDR1 is SEHNR and CDR2 FQNEAQ (reference sequence). This CDR3 is built from 14 residues. Trimming removed 5 bases at V and 2 bases at J, with 12 bases between. CDR3 sequence reads: CASSSGGSNYGYTF. CDR3 nucleotide sequence: TGTGCCAGCAGCAGTGGCGGATCGAACTATGGCTACACCTTC. The variable domain in full, completed from reference TRBV7-9 and TRBJ1-2, reads DTGVSQNPRHKITKRGQNVTFRCDPISEHNRLYWYRQTLGQGPEFLTYFQNEAQLEKSRLLSDRFSAERPKGSFSTLEIQRTEQGDSAMYLCASSSGGSNYGYTFGSGTRLTVV.

The chain uses TRBV10-3 and TRBJ2-7, with 7 bases matching TRBD2. This CDR3 spans 15 amino acids. Germline lookup yields CDR1 ENHRY and CDR2 SYGVKD. The trim removed 0 bases at V and 0 bases at J, leaving 2 bases unmatched. CDR3 in DNA: TGTGCCATCAGTGAGTCTAGCGGGCCCTCCTACGAGCAGTACTTC. It yields the protein CAISESSGPSYEQYF.

The sample holds one count of this clone. The V gene is TRBV7-2, the J gene TRBJ1-2, with D hard to call. The CDR3 consists of 14 residues. Germline values: CDR1 SGHTA, CDR2 FQGNSA. V shed 5 bases and J shed 4 bases, with 14 bases lying between them. The CDR3 region is CASSPTDGSYGYTF. Written as DNA, the CDR3 is TGTGCCAGCAGCCCTACCGACGGGTCCTATGGCTACACCTTC.

The chain recombines TRBV27 with TRBJ2-1; 10 bases map to TRBD1. V shed 0 bases, J shed 6 bases, and the junction held 2 bases outside the gene matches. From germline, CDR1 is MNHEY and CDR2 SMNVEV (reference sequence). The CDR3 sequence is 15 residues long. The chain's CDR3 is CASSLSGTGANEQFF. CDR3 bases: TGTGCCAGCAGTTTATCCGGGACAGGGGCCAATGAGCAGTTCTTC.

The chain combines TRBV6-5 with TRBJ1-4; possible D gene TRBD1, 6 bases. The CDR3 extends over 15 amino acids. Trimming stripped 0 bases from V and 8 bases from J, with 13 bases between. Germline V gives CDR1 MNHEY, CDR2 SVGAGI. CDR3 sequence reads: CASSYSRGRGEKLFF. As DNA, the CDR3 is TGTGCCAGCAGTTACTCGAGAGGCAGGGGAGAAAAACTGTTTTTT.

This chain joins TRBV27 and TRBJ2-3; weak D call: TRBD1 (6 bases). The V end lost 4 bases, the J end lost 0 bases, and 11 bases lay between the germline ends. CDR1 is MNHEY, CDR2 SMNVEV, per germline (reference sequence). CDR3 length equals 15 residues. CDR3 DNA sequence: TGTGCCAGCAGTTGGCAGGGGTACAGCACAGATACGCAGTATTTT. Translating it yields CASSWQGYSTDTQYF.

The chain has TRBV7-8 and TRBJ1-2, with 7 bases identical to TRBD1. V gave up 5 bases and J gave up 8 bases; unmatched junction bases: 11. The CDR3 loop spans 14 amino acids. Germline V gene data show CDR1 as SGHVS and CDR2 as FQNEAQ. The CDR3 sequence: CASSPIGQARGYTF. CDR3 DNA sequence: TGTGCCAGCAGCCCCATCGGACAGGCACGGGGCTACACCTTC.

V and J are TRBV5-1 and TRBJ2-3; 11 nucleotides align to TRBD2. V gave up 5 bases and J gave up 3 bases; unmatched junction bases: 5. This CDR3 comprises 15 residues. Germline V CDR1 and CDR2: SGHRS, YFSETQ. CDR3 sequence: CASRILAGGTDTQYF. In nucleotides, the CDR3 is TGCGCCAGCAGAATTCTAGCGGGAGGTACAGATACGCAGTATTTT. The entire variable domain, with the rest obtained from reference TRBV5-1 and TRBJ2-3, is as follows: KAGVTQTPRYLIKTRGQQVTLSCSPISGHRSVSWYQQTPGQGLQFLFEYFSETQRNKGNFPGRFSGRQFSNSRSEMNVSTLELGDSALYLCASRILAGGTDTQYFGPGTRLTVL.

The V gene is TRBV19, the J gene TRBJ1-6; D perhaps matches TRBD1 (6 bases). This CDR3 has 13 amino acids. The V gene lost 11 bases and the J gene lost 6 bases, with 14 bases spanning the gap. Germline V gene sequence: CDR1 LNHDA, CDR2 SQIVND (reference sequence). CDR3 in amino acids: CAAREDSNSPLHF. CDR3 bases: TGTGCCGCCCGGGAGGACAGTAATTCACCCCTCCACTTT.